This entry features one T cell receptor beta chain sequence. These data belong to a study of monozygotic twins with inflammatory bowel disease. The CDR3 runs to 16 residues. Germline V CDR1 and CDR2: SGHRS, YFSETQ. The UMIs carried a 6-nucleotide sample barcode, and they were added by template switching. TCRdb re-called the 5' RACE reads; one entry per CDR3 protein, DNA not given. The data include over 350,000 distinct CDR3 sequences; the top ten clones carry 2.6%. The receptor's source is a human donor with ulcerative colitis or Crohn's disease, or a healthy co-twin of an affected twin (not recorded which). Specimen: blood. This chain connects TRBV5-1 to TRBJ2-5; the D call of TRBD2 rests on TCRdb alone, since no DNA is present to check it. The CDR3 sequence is CASSLLGLAVQETQYF.